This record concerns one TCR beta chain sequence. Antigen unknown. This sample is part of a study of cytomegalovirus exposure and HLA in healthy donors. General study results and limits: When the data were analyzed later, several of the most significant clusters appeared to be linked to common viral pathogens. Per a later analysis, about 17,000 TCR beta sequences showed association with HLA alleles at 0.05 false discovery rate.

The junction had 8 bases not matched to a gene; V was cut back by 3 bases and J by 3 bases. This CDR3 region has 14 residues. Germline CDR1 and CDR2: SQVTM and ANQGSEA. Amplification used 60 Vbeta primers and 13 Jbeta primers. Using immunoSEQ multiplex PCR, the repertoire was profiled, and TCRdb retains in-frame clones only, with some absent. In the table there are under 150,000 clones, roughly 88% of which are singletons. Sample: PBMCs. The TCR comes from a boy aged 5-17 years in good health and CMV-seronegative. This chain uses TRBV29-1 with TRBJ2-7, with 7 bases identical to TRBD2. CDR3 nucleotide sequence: TGCAGCGTTGATGGGGGGAGGGCAAGCTACGAGCAGTACTTC. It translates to CSVDGGRASYEQYF.